This is a list of T cell receptor beta chains from one sample in a study of spatial heterogeneity in lung cancer. Each CDR3 protein gets one entry after TCRdb re-called the 5' RACE reads with MiXCR. Counted here are about 12,000 distinct CDR3 sequences, approximately 15% occurring once; the ten biggest clones make up roughly half. The sample in question was PBMCs, obtained at surgery. Every receptor here comes from a male donor with early-stage non-small cell lung cancer. Both conserved end residues are part of each CDR3.

j_gene	v_gene	CDR3aa
TRBJ2-5	TRBV5-1	CASSSLSLAGGTETQYF
TRBJ1-1	TRBV5-4	CASSFSGGNTEAFF
TRBJ1-5	TRBV20-1	CSARRNHQPQHF
TRBJ2-7	TRBV28	CASSFPTATVSYEQYF
TRBJ1-1	TRBV29-1	CSVGSSNTEAFF
TRBJ2-5	TRBV19	CASSRLAEHWETQYF
TRBJ2-1	TRBV5-1	CASSLALNNEQFF
TRBJ1-1	TRBV10-2	CASSEGTEAFF
TRBJ2-7	TRBV3-1	CASSPSLVSYEQYF
TRBJ2-2	TRBV18	CASSSNGPGPVNTGELFF
TRBJ1-1	TRBV7-6	CASSFQPNTEAFF
TRBJ2-5	TRBV5-6	CASSLQGALETQYF
TRBJ1-6	TRBV7-9	CASSYGRENSPLHF
TRBJ2-6	TRBV28	CASRSPGQNSGANVLTF
TRBJ2-4	TRBV28	CASSSTGLAGPHAGIQYF
TRBJ2-3	TRBV7-9	CASSPDTSTDTQYF
TRBJ2-5	TRBV28	CASSPHLTGEETQYF
TRBJ2-6	TRBV25-1	CASSGWLAGGSGANVLTF
TRBJ2-7	TRBV21-1	CAPRSGVSSYEQYF
TRBJ1-1	TRBV29-1	CSVGTGVVAFF
TRBJ2-7	TRBV28	CASSSNSRQYF
TRBJ2-1	TRBV7-3	CASSLGGEDEQFF
TRBJ2-3	TRBV4-2	CASSQTDASTDTQYF
TRBJ2-7	TRBV4-1	CASSQGKKGYEQYF
TRBJ2-7	TRBV13	CASSSRDAPTQYEQYF
TRBJ2-3	TRBV27	CASTSDTQYF
TRBJ2-2	TRBV12-3/TRBV12-4	CASSQPGLNTGELFF
TRBJ2-7	TRBV20-1	CSASLGDPSYEQYF
TRBJ2-5	TRBV3-1	CASSPPFSWAQETQYF
TRBJ2-7	TRBV5-1	CASSTSGGGTQGEQYF
TRBJ1-1	TRBV6-5	CASSYSYGGGTEAFF
TRBJ2-4	TRBV4-1	CASSQELLAGDIQYF
TRBJ2-4	TRBV2	CASKGLAGGGLGNIQYF
TRBJ2-5	TRBV11-2	CASSFGRKETQYF
TRBJ1-1	TRBV6-5	CASSDPGTVGAFF
TRBJ2-7	TRBV12-3/TRBV12-4	CASALAGDHSYEQYF
TRBJ1-2	TRBV20-1	CSAPDRGRNGYTF
TRBJ1-5	TRBV20-1	CSAWDYGEPQHF
TRBJ2-1	TRBV18	CASSPRPGQDNEQFF
TRBJ2-5	TRBV7-9	CASSTFGGGEETQYF
TRBJ1-2	TRBV5-1	CASSSTSRDILSYTF
TRBJ1-5	TRBV12-3/TRBV12-4	CASSIEGYSNQPQHF
TRBJ1-6	TRBV20-1	CSARDGGMGSPLHF
TRBJ2-7	TRBV29-1	CSVEDPGCVQGFCEQYF
TRBJ2-6	TRBV13	CASSLEDSGANVLTF
TRBJ2-3	TRBV28	CASSSPLGLADTDTQYF
TRBJ1-1	TRBV7-2	CASSLMGYTEAFF
TRBJ2-5	TRBV11-2	CASSPDQQETQYF
TRBJ2-1	TRBV27	CASSFLPENEQFF
TRBJ1-4	TRBV7-9	CASSLAAAGDEKLFF
TRBJ2-5	TRBV20-1	CSARDPYIQETQYF
TRBJ1-5	TRBV20-1	CSAKSYASNQPQHF
TRBJ2-6	TRBV12-3/TRBV12-4	CASSNGQGVGANVLTF
TRBJ1-5	TRBV24-1	CATSDSQKGDDQPQHF
TRBJ2-3	TRBV11-2	CASSLKLGSDDTQYF
TRBJ1-5	TRBV5-3	CARSWGTSNQPQHF
TRBJ1-1	TRBV29-1	CSVEGGRLTEAFF